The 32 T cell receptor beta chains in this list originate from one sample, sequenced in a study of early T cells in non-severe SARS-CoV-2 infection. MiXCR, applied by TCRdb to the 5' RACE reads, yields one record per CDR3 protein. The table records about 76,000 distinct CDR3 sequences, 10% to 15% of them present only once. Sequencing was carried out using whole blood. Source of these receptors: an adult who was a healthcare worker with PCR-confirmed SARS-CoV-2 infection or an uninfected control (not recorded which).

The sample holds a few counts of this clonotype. The CDR3 DNA reads TGTGCCAGTAGCGGGGTAGTGTTGGGTCGACTAGCGGCGAACACCGGGGAGCTGTTTTTT. Translation: CASSGVVLGRLAANTGELFF. This chain joins TRBV19 and TRBJ2-2; 9 bases are shared with TRBD2. Germline V gene sequence: CDR1 LNHDA, CDR2 SQIVND (reference sequence). V lost 6 bases and J lost 0; bases outside the gene matches: 17. CDR3 length: 20 amino acids.

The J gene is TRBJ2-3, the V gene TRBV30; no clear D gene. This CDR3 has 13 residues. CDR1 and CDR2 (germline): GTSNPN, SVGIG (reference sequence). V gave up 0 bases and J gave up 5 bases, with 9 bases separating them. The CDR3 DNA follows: TGTGCCTGGAGTGTATGGGGATTAGATACGCAGTATTTT. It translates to CAWSVWGLDTQYF.

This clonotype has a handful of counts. CDR3 DNA: TGTGCCAGCGGACGAGATTCCTACGAGCAGTACTTC. Translation: CASGRDSYEQYF. The J gene is TRBJ2-7, the V gene TRBV2; D remains ambiguous. This CDR3 region has 12 residues. The germline gives CDR1 SNHLY, CDR2 FYNNEI. The ends were cut back, 8 bases at V and 1 base at J, with 9 bases in the middle.

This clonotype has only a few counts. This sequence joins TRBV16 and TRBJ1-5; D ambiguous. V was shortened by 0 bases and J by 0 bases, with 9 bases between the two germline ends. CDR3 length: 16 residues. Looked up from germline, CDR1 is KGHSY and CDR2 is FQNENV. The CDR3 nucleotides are TGTGCCAGCAGCCAATCGCCGGCCCCTAGCAATCAGCCCCAGCATTTT. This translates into CASSQSPAPSNQPQHF.

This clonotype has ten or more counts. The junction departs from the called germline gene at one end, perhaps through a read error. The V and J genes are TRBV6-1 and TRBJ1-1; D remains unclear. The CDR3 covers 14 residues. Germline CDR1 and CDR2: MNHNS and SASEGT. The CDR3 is CASTEHFQATEAFF. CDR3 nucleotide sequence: TGTGCCAGCACTGAACACTTCCAGGCCACTGAAGCTTTCTTT.

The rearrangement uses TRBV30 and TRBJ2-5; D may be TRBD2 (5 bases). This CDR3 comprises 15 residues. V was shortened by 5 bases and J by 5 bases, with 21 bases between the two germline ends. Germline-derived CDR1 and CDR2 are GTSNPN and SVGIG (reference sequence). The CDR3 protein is CAWEIGGSPGETQYF. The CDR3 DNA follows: TGTGCCTGGGAAATAGGCGGTTCGCCGGGGGAGACCCAGTACTTC.

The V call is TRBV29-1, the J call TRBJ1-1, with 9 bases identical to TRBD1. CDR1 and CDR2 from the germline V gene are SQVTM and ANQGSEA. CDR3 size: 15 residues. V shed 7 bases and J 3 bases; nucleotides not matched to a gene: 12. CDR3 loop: CSAPGQGFKDTEAFF. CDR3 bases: TGCAGCGCCCCGGGACAGGGCTTCAAGGACACTGAAGCTTTCTTT.

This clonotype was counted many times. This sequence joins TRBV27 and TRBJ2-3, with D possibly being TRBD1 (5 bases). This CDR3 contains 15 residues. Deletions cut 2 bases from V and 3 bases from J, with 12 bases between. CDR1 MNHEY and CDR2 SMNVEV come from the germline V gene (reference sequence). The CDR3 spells CASSLRGRDTDTQYF. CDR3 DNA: TGTGCCAGCAGTTTAAGGGGCAGGGATACAGATACGCAGTATTTT.

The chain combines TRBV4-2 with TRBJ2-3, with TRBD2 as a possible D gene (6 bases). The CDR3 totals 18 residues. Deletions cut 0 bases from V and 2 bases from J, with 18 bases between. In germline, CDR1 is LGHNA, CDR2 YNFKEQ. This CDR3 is CASSQDPGSGRLTDTQYF. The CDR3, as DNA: TGTGCCAGCAGCCAAGACCCGGGTAGCGGAAGACTCACAGATACGCAGTATTTT.

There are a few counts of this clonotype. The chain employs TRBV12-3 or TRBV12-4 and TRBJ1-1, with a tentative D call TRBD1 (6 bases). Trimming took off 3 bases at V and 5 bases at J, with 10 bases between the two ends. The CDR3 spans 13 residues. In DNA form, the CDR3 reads TGTGCCAGCAGTTTCGGGGGGCCTACTGAAGCTTTCTTT. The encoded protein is CASSFGGPTEAFF.

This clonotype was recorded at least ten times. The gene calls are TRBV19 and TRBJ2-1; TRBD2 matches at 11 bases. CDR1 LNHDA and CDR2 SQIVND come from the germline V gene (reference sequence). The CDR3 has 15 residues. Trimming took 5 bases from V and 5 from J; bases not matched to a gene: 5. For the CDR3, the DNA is TGTGCCAGTAGTCGACTAGCGGGAAACGACAATGAGCAGTTCTTC. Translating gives CASSRLAGNDNEQFF. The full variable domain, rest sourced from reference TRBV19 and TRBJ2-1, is DGGITQSPKYLFRKEGQNVTLSCEQNLNHDAMYWYRQDPGQGLRLIYYSQIVNDFQKGDIAEGYSVSREKKESFPLTVTSAQKNPTAFYLCASSRLAGNDNEQFFGPGTRLTVL.

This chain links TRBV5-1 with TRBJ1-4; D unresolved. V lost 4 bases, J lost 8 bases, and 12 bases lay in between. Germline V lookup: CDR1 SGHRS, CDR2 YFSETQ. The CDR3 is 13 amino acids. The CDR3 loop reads CASSPAGVEKLFF. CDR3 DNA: TGCGCCAGCAGCCCGGCCGGGGTGGAAAAACTGTTTTTT.

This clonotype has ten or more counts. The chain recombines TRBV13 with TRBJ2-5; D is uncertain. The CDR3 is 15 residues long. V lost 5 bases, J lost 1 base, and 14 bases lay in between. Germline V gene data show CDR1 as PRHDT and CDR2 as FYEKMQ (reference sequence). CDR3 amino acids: CASSPNPGAQETQYF. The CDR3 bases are TGTGCCAGCAGCCCCAACCCAGGAGCCCAAGAGACCCAGTACTTC.

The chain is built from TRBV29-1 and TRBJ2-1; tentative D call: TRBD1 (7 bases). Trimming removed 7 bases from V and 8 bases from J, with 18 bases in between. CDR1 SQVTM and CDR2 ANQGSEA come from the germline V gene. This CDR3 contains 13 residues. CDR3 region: CSGAGQLFYEQFF. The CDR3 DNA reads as TGCAGCGGCGCGGGACAGTTATTCTATGAGCAGTTCTTC.

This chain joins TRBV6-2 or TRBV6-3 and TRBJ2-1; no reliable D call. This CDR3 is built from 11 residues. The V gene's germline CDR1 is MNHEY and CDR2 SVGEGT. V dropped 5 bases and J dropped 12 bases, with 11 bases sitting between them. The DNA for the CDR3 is TGTGCCAGCAGTCAGGCATCCGGGCAGTTCTTC. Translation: CASSQASGQFF.

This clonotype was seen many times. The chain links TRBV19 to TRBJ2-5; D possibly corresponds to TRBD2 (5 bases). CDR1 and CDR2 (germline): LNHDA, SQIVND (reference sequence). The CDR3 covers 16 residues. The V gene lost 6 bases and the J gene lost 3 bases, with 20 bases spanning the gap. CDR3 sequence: CASSPRQSLAEETQYF. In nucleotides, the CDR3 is TGTGCCAGTAGCCCTCGGCAAAGTCTAGCCGAAGAGACCCAGTACTTC.

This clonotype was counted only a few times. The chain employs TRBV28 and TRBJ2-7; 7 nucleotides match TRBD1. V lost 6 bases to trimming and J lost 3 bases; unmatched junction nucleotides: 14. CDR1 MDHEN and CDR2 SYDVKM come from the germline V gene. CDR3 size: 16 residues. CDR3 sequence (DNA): TGTGCCAGCAGCAGATATACAGGGGAAATGGTCTACGAGCAGTACTTC. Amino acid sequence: CASSRYTGEMVYEQYF.

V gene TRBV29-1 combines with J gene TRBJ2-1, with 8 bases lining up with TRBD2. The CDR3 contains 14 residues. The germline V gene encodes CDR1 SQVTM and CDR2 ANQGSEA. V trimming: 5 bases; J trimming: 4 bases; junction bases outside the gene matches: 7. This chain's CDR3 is CSVRGAGDYNEQFF. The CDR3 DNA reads TGCAGCGTTCGGGGAGCGGGAGATTACAATGAGCAGTTCTTC.

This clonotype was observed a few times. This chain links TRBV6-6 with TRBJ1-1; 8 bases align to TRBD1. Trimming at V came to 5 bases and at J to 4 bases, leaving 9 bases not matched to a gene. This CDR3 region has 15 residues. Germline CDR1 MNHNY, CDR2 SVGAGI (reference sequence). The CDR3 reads CASSERTGGRTEAFF. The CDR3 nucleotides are TGTGCCAGCAGTGAACGAACAGGGGGTCGCACTGAAGCTTTCTTT.

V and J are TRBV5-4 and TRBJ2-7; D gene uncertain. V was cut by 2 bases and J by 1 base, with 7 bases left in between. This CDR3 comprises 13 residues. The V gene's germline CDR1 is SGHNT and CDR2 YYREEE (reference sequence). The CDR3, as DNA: TGTGCCAGCAGCTTAGCTAGTTCCTACGAGCAGTACTTC. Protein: CASSLASSYEQYF.

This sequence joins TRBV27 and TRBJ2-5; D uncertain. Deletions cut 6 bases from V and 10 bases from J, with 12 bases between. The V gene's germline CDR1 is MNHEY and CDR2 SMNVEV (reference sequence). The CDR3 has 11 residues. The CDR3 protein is CASRASADQYF. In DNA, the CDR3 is TGTGCCAGCAGGGCCTCCGCAGACCAGTACTTC.

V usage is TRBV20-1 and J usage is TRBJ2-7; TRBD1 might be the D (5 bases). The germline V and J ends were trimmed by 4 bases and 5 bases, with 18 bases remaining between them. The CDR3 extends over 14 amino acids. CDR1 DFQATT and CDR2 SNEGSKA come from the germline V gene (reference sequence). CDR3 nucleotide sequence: TGCAGTGCTACCATAGGACAACCTATAAACGAGCAGTACTTC. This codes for CSATIGQPINEQYF.

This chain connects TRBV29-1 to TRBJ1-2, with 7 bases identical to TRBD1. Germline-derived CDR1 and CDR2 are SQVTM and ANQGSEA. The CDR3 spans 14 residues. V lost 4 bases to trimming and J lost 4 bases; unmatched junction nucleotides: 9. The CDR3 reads CSVGGTAEIYGYTF. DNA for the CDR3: TGCAGCGTTGGGGGGACAGCCGAAATCTATGGCTACACCTTC.

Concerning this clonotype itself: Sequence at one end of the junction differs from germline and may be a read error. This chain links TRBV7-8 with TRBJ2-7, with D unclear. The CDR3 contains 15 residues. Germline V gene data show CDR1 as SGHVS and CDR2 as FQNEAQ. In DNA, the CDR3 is TGTACCAGCAGCTTAGGAGCAGGCTCCCCCTACGAGCAGTACTTC. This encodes CTSSLGAGSPYEQYF.

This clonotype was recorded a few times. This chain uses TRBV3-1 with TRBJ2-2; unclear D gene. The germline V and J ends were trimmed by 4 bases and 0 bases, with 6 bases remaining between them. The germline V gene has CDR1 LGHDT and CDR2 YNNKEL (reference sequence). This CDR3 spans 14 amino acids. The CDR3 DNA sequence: TGTGCCAGCAGCCGTCAAGCGAACACCGGGGAGCTGTTTTTT. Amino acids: CASSRQANTGELFF.

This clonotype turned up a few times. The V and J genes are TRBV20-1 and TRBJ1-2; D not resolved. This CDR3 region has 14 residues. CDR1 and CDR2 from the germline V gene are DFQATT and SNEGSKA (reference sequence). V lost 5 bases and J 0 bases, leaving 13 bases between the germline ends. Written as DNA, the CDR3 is TGCAGTGCTGAAAACAGCGAGACTAACTATGGCTACACCTTC. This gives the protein CSAENSETNYGYTF.

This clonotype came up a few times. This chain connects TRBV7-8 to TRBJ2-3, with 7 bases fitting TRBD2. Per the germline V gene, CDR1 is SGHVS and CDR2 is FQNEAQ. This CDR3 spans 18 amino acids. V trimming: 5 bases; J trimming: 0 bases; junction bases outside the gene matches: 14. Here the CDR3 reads CASSRLGGPGQSTDTQYF. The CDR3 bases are TGTGCCAGCAGCCGTCTGGGAGGGCCGGGGCAAAGCACAGATACGCAGTATTTT.

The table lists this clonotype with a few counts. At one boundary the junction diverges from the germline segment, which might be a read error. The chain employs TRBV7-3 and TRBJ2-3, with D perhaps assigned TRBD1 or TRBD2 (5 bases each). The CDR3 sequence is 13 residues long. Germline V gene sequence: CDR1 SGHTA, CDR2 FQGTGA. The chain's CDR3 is CVSSLGTPDTQYF. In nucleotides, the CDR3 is TGTGTCAGCAGCCTCGGGACCCCAGATACGCAGTATTTT. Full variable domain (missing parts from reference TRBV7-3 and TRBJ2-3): GAGVSQTPSNKVTEKGKYVELRCDPISGHTALYWYRQSLGQGPEFLIYFQGTGAADDSGLPNDRFFAVRPEGSVSTLKIQRTERGDSAVYLCVSSLGTPDTQYFGPGTRLTVL.

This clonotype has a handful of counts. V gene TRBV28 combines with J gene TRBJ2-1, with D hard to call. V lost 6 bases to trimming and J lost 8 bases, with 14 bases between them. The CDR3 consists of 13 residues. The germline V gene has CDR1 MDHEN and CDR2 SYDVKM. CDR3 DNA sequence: TGTGCCAGCAGGCGCCAGCTAAGTGATGAGCAGTTCTTC. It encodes CASRRQLSDEQFF.

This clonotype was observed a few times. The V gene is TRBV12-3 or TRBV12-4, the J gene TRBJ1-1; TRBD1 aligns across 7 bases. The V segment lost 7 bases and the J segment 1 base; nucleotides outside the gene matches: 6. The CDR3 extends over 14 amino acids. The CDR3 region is CASNEDRKNTEAFF. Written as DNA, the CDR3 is TGTGCCAGCAACGAGGACAGGAAGAACACTGAAGCTTTCTTT.

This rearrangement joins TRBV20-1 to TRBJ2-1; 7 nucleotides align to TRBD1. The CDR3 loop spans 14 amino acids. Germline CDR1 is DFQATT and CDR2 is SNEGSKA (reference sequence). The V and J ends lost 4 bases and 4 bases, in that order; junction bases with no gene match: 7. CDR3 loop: CSATSGTVYNEQFF. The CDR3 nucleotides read TGCAGTGCTACTTCCGGGACAGTGTACAATGAGCAGTTCTTC.

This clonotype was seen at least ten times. The CDR3 nucleotides read TGTGCCAGTAGTTCCGGGACAACCACCTCCACCCAGTACTTC. Protein product: CASSSGTTTSTQYF. This chain connects TRBV19 to TRBJ2-5; TRBD1 is a possible D gene (6 bases). Germline-derived CDR1 and CDR2 are LNHDA and SQIVND (reference sequence). The CDR3 is 14 residues long. Trimming cost V 5 bases and J 8 bases, with 18 bases left between them. Using reference TRBV19 and TRBJ2-5 for the parts outside the CDR3, the full variable domain is DGGITQSPKYLFRKEGQNVTLSCEQNLNHDAMYWYRQDPGQGLRLIYYSQIVNDFQKGDIAEGYSVSREKKESFPLTVTSAQKNPTAFYLCASSSGTTTSTQYFGPGTRLLVL.